Below, one T cell receptor beta chain is given with its context. This clone has a handful of counts. The antigen this receptor binds is unknown. It has no much larger one-base neighbor in the sample; base qualities were not kept. Library generation was performed with the immunoSEQ multiplex PCR assay. The multiplex PCR relied on a mix of 60 forward primers for TCR Vbeta segments and 13 reverse primers for TCR Jbeta segments. The CDR3 region of rearranged TCR beta genes was amplified from genomic DNA with a multiplex PCR assay. Amplified TCR beta libraries were sequenced as 87-base-pair reads on the Illumina HiSeq System. Turning to the authors' computational methods: In a later analysis, about 80 million unique TCR beta chains were counted across the 666 repertoires, and approximately 11 million of these chains were shared by at least two donors. Raw reads were error-corrected and collapsed into unique sequences by a nearest-neighbor algorithm in which closely related sequences were merged to remove PCR and sequencing errors. V, D and J gene segments were assigned by aligning CDR3 sequences to IMGT reference sequences. For a sequence to be retained, at least a six-nucleotide match to both a V gene segment and a J gene segment was required. Rearrangements were classified as productive when the CDR3 lacked stop codons and remained in frame with V and J, and all other rearrangements were classified as non-productive. CDR3 was defined according to IMGT convention as the region running from the second conserved V-encoded cysteine to the conserved J-encoded phenylalanine. Sequences without an unambiguous match to a single V gene segment were excluded from the earlier analysis of about 640 of the donors. An earlier analysis of roughly 590 of the donors called V segments functional above 56.7% productive rearrangements and segregating when the between-donor standard deviation exceeded 5%. A statistical classification framework was developed to diagnose cytomegalovirus status using the catalog of TCR beta chain sequences. A later analysis assigned V and J genes by comparing TCR nucleotide sequences with IMGT/GENE-DB human TR gene sequences. In a later analysis, CDR3 sequences and most-parsimonious VDJ recombination scenarios were assigned using the TCRdist pipeline. In a later analysis, every TCR beta chain was defined by the combination of its CDR3 amino acid sequence and its V-gene family, and reads without a unique V-gene family were dropped. As a way to deal with suspected cross-contamination and a sequencing artifact, a later analysis dropped 592 nucleotide sequences that were highly shared and had low generation probability. In a later analysis, a clonal expansion index was calculated for each public chain from normalized within-repertoire ranks of inferred template counts. Generation probabilities in a later analysis came from a VDJ recombination model fitted to out-of-frame rearrangements, and those results were checked against IGoR. In a later analysis, TCR-TCR, TCR-HLA and TCR-CMV co-occurrence was scored with hypergeometric tests, and a repertoire-size bias correction was applied to TCR pairs. To estimate false discovery rates, a later analysis permuted the HLA or CMV assignments 20 times. In a later analysis, co-occurring TCRs were grouped using DBSCAN, with TCRdist sequence similarity added in when clustering inside HLA-allele-positive subsets. Repertoires with fewer than 30,000 or more than 120,000 public chains, plus five repertoires with anomalous nucleotide sharing, were excluded from co-occurrence clustering. TCRdb re-hosts the immuneACCESS table, in-frame sequences only. Its copies lack some clones; in the studies checked, an unresolved V gene accounts for under half of them, and the cause for the rest is not known. That table supplies the V and J calls and clone size; D and trimming were determined from the DNA. This sample comprises about 190,000 clones, about 80% of them detected only once. The top ten clones comprise around 1% of the sample.

The record originates from a study of cytomegalovirus exposure and HLA in healthy donors (dated by TCRdb to 2016 to 2017). Turning to the overall study: An earlier analysis of a few hundred of the donors reported about 280 Gb of sequence data and some 110 million unique TCR beta sequences obtained from about 180 million T cells. The number of typed donors differed by locus: about 620-630 for A, B, C, DRB1 and DQB1; 500 to 550 for DQA1; 606 for DPA1; and about 450 for DPB1. Alongside the repertoire data, information on donor age, sex, ethnicity and CMV serostatus was compiled. Of the roughly 390 genotyped donors, more than 75% were placed in the genetic ancestry cluster associated with self-reported Caucasian donors. Rather than drawing on any new phenotypic data, the later analysis identified candidate immune exposures from TCR beta sequences and the way those sequences occurred across donors. Every discovery cohort repertoire had been produced on one sequencing platform. The study used immunosequencing to profile the T cell repertoires of more than 650 subjects and linked those repertoires to cytomegalovirus serostatus. In addition to the first cohort of 666 subjects, a separate validation cohort of 120 different subjects was used. Class I and class II HLA loci were covered by the typing at four-digit resolution. On average, over 200,000 unique TCR beta nucleotide sequences were sequenced per donor among about 400 genotyped donors of the cohort, with around 19% of those sequences being non-productive. Roughly 5 DR-DQ haplotypes were handled as single units for association and clustering because linkage in the cohort was strong. A later genetic analysis used genome-wide SNP genotypes for 398 of the 666 donors, treating that subset as a discovery cohort. The study aimed to test whether cataloging public T cell receptors could reveal signatures of past pathogen exposure. An early release covering roughly 640 HLA-typed donors comprised about 310 gigabases of sequencing data and roughly 85 million unique TCR sequences. The study combined high-throughput TCR immunosequencing, statistical association of individual TCRs with disease status, and machine learning to predict cytomegalovirus infection status. An earlier analysis of several hundred of the donors used high-throughput TCR beta sequencing to judge whether each TCR beta V gene segment behaved as functional or pseudogenic. In a later analysis, previously published TCR beta repertoires from 550 to 750 donors were re-analyzed and high-resolution HLA genotyping was added so that TCR occurrence patterns could be studied. Overall results and qualifications from the work: In an earlier analysis of approximately 590 of the donors, most TCR beta V segments appeared in productive rearrangements about 87% or about 30% of the time, broadly matching IMGT annotations. A total of roughly 160 TCR beta chains were listed by the study as associated with cytomegalovirus. It was suggested by the authors that the approach could potentially be generalized to other disease states and immunological phenotypes. Some IMGT-functional V segments, including TRBV6-2 and TRBV6-3, could not be distinguished by the 87-base-pair reads and were therefore excluded. In a later analysis, HLA-associated TCR beta chains were found to be more clonally expanded and to have lower generation probabilities than equally common non-associated chains. Roughly uniform sequencing depth across donors was assumed in presence/absence analyses, although this assumption may not hold. Most TCR sequences were seen in very few donors, while some public TCRs were found in many individuals. A later analysis found that TCR association rates varied across HLA loci, with DRB1 alleles showing the most associated TCRs and HLA-C alleles the fewest. A few of the identified cytomegalovirus-associated TCR beta chains were confirmed in vitro to be specific for cytomegalovirus antigens. The only immune exposure information available for the cohort was CMV serostatus. A further reported finding was that TCR beta sequences accurately predicted the HLA-A and HLA-B alleles for most subjects in the first cohort. According to a later genetic analysis, donors in an Asian-associated ancestry cluster had fewer N-insertions in productive TCRs than the roughly 670-donor mean. Some 15 rarely observed V segments, including chromosome 9 orphons, were excluded from the earlier analysis of several hundred of the donors because counts were too low. In a later analysis, 15,000 to 20,000 TCR beta sequences were associated with specific HLA alleles at a false discovery rate of 0.05. HLA typing was unavailable for some donors at each locus, so association tests used only the typed subset. Correlated functional status among segregating V segments might reflect linkage disequilibrium, but an unknown experimental factor could not be ruled out. V-gene and J-gene trimming of TCR beta chains was associated with a missense DCLRE1C variant in a later genetic analysis, and the association was replicated in an independent cohort. In a later analysis, most CMV-associated TCR beta chains were found to appear HLA-restricted, with HLA associations seemingly driven largely by CMV exposure. When HLA alleles, especially DR and DQ, strongly co-occurred, TCR associations were difficult to assign to individual alleles. In both the original and validation cohorts, the classifier was reported to diagnose cytomegalovirus status with high specificity and sensitivity. Only TCR beta chains were sequenced in this cohort, and the absence of alpha or paired-chain data limited detectable features. In a later analysis, several top co-occurrence clusters were reported to appear linked to parvovirus B19, influenza, CMV and Epstein-Barr virus. The sequencing pipeline was judged likely to have produced a cluster of highly shared sequence variants as a technical artifact.

Trimming removed 4 bases from V and 7 bases from J, leaving 16 bases between the germline ends. From the germline V gene, CDR1 is MDHEN and CDR2 is SYDVKM. Its CDR3 holds 14 amino acids, cysteine through phenylalanine. Only the CDR3 DNA is retained, 42 bases long and in frame from the first base. The cohort was made up of roughly 670 healthy bone marrow donors. At the time of sampling, every cohort member was nominally healthy, though immune exposures that went unrecorded were likely present. The donor tested CMV seronegative and was one of the 352 seronegative cohort members. A peripheral blood sample was provided by each donor, and peripheral blood mononuclear cells were used for TCR beta sequencing. Genomic DNA was extracted from the blood cell samples with the Qiagen DNeasy Blood Extraction Kit.

The material sequenced was PBMCs. The clonotype comes from a woman aged 40 to 50 in good health and CMV-seronegative. The sequence links TRBV28 to TRBJ1-2; TRBD1 is a weak D gene call, 5 bases matching. The CDR3 protein is CASSSMAGRVGYTF. The bases read TGTGCCAGCAGTTCCATGGCGGGGCGGGTTGGCTACACCTTC.